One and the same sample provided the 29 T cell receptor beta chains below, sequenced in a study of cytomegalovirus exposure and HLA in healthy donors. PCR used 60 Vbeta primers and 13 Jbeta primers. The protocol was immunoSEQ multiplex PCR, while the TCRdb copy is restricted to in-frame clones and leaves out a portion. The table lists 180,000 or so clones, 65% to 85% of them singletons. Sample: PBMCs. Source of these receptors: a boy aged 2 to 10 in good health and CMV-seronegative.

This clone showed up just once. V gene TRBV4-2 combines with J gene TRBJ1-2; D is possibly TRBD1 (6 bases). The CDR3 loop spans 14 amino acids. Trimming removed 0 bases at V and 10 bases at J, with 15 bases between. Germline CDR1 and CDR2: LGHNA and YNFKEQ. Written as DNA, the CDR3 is TGTGCCAGCAGCCAAGAAGGGGGAAGGGGCCTCTACACCTTC. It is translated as CASSQEGGRGLYTF.

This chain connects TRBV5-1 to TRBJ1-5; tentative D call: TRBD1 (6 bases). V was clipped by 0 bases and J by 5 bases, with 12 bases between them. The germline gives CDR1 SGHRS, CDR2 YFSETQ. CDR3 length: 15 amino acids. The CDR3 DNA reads TGCGCCAGCAGCTTGGATGCAGGGGTAGATCAGCCCCAGCATTTT. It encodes CASSLDAGVDQPQHF.

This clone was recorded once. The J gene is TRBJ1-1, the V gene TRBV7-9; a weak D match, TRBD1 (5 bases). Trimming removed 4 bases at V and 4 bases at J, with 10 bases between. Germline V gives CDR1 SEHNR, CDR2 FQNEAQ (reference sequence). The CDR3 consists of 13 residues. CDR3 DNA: TGTGCCAGCAGCTGGGGGGGAGGCACTGAAGCTTTCTTT. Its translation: CASSWGGGTEAFF.

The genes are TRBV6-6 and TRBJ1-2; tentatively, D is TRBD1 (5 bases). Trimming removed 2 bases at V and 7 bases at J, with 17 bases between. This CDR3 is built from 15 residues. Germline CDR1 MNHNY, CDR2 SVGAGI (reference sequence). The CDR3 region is CASSYGAGTLGGYTF. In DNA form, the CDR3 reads TGTGCCAGCAGTTACGGGGCAGGGACTTTGGGTGGCTACACCTTC.

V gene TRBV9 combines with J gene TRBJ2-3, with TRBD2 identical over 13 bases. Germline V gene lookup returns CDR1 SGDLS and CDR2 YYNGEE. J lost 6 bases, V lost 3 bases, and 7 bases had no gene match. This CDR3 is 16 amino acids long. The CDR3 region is CASSEGTSGVGDTQYF. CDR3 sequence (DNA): TGTGCCAGCAGCGAGGGGACTAGCGGGGTCGGTGATACGCAGTATTTT. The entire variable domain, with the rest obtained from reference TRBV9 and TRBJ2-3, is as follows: DSGVTQTPKHLITATGQRVTLRCSPRSGDLSVYWYQQSLDQGLQFLIQYYNGEERAKGNILERFSAQQFPDLHSELNLSSLELGDSALYFCASSEGTSGVGDTQYFGPGTRLTVL.

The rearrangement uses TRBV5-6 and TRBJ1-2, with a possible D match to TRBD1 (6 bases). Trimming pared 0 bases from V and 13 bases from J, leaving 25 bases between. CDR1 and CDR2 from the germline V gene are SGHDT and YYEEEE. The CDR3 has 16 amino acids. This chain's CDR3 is CASSLVVLYLRQELTF. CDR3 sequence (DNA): TGTGCCAGCAGCTTGGTCGTTCTATACCTCCGACAGGAGCTCACCTTC.

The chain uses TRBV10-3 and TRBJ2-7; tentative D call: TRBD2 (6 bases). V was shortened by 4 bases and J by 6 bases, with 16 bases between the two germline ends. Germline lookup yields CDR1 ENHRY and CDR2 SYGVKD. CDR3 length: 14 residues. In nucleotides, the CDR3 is TGTGCCATCAGTGTATCTAAGGGGAGGCGCGAGCAGTACTTC. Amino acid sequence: CAISVSKGRREQYF.

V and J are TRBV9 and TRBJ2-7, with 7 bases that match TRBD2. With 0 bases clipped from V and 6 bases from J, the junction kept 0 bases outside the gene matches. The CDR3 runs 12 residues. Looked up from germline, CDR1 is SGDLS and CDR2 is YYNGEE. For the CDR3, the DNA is TGTGCCAGCAGCGTAGGGGAGGGCGAGCAGTACTTC. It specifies CASSVGEGEQYF.

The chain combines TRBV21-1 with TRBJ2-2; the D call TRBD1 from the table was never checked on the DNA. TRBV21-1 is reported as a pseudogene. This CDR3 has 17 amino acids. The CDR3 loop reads CASSKYPGGYFTGELFF. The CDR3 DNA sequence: TGTGCCAGCAGCAAATATCCAGGGGGCTACTTCACCGGGGAGCTGTTTTTT.

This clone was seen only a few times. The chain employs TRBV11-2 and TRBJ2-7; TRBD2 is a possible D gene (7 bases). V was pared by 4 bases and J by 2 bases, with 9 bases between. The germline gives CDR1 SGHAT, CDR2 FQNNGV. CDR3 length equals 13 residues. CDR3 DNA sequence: TGTGCCAGCAGCTCGGGGGGCACCTACGAGCAGTACTTC. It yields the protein CASSSGGTYEQYF.

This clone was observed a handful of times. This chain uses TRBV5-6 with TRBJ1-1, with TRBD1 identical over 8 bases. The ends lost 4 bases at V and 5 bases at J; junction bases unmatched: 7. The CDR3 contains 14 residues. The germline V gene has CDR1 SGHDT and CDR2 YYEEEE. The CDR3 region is CASSRTGIRTEAFF. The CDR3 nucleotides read TGTGCCAGCAGCCGGACAGGGATAAGAACTGAAGCTTTCTTT.

Here the CDR3 DNA reads TGTGCCAGCAGCTTAAAGGGGAAGAATCACTACGAGCAGTACTTC. It specifies CASSLKGKNHYEQYF. This rearrangement joins TRBV7-9 to TRBJ2-7; possible D gene TRBD1, 5 bases. Germline V gives CDR1 SEHNR, CDR2 FQNEAQ (reference sequence). V lost 2 bases and J 3 bases, leaving 14 bases between the germline ends. The CDR3 has 15 amino acids.

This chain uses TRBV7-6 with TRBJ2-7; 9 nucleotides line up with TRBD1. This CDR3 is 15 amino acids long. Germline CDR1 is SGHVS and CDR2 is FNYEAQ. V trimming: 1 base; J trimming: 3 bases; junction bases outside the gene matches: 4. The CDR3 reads CASSLEGQGYYEQYF. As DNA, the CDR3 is TGTGCCAGCAGCTTAGAGGGACAGGGCTACTACGAGCAGTACTTC.

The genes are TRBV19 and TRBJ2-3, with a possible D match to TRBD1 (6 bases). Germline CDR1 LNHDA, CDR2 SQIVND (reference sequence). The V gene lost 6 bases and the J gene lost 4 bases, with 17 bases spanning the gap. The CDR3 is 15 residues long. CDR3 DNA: TGTGCCAGTAGGAAGGTAGGGGGATCCCCAGATACGCAGTATTTT. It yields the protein CASRKVGGSPDTQYF.

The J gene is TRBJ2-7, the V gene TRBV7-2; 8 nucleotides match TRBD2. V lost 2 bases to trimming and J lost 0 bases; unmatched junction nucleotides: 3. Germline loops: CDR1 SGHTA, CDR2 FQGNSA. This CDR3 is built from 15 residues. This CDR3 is CASSLRGGASYEQYF. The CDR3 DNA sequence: TGTGCCAGCAGCTTACGGGGGGGGGCCTCCTACGAGCAGTACTTC.

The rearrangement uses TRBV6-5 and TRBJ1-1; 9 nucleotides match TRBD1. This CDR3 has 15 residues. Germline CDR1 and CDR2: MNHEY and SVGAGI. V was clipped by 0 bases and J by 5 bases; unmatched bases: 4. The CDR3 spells CASSYSGQGHTEAFF. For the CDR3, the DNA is TGTGCCAGCAGTTACTCGGGACAGGGCCATACTGAAGCTTTCTTT.

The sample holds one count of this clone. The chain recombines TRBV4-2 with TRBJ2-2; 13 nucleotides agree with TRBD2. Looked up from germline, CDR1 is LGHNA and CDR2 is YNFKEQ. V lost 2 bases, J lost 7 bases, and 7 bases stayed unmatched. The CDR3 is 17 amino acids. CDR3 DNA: TGTGCCAGCAGCCAACGTACTAGCGGGGGGGCCGGCGGGGAGCTGTTTTTT. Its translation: CASSQRTSGGAGGELFF.

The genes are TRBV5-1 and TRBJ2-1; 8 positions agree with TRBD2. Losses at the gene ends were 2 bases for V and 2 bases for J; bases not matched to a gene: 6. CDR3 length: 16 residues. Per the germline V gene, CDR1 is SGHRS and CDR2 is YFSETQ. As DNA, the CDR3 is TGCGCCAGCAGCTTAATAGCGGGGACCACCTACAATGAGCAGTTCTTC. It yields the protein CASSLIAGTTYNEQFF.

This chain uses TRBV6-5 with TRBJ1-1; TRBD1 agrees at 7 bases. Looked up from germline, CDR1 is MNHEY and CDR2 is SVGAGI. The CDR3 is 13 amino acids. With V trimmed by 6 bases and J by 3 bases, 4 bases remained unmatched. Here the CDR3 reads CASRRTGDTEAFF. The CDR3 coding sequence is TGTGCCAGCAGGCGAACAGGGGACACTGAAGCTTTCTTT.

CDR3 in DNA: TGTGCCAGCAGTGCACAGGGTACAGATACGCAGTATTTT. Its translation: CASSAQGTDTQYF. The V call is TRBV2, the J call TRBJ2-3, with D tentatively TRBD1 (6 bases). There are 13 residues in the CDR3. V lost 4 bases, J lost 3 bases, and 8 bases lay in between. Germline assignment: CDR1 SNHLY and CDR2 FYNNEI.

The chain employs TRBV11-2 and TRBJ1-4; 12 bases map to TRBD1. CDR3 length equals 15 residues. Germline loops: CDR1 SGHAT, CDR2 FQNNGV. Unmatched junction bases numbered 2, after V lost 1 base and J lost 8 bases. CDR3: CASSLGDRGLEKLFF. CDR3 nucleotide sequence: TGTGCCAGCAGCTTAGGGGACAGGGGGCTCGAAAAACTGTTTTTT.

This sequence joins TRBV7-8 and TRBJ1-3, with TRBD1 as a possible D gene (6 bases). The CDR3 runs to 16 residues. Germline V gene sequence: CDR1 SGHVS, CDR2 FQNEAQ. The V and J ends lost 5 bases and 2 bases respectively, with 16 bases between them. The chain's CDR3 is CASSGGRDNPGNTIYF. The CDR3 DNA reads TGTGCCAGCAGCGGGGGACGGGACAACCCTGGAAACACCATATATTTT.

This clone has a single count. The chain's CDR3 is CAVRGRGGNTGELFF. CDR3 nucleotides: TGTGCCGTCAGAGGGCGGGGGGGCAACACCGGGGAGCTGTTTTTT. The chain recombines TRBV2 with TRBJ2-2; 9 positions match TRBD2. The CDR3 is 15 residues long. The V gene end was trimmed by 11 bases and the J gene end by 2 bases; junction bases not matched to a gene: 9. Germline CDR1 and CDR2: SNHLY and FYNNEI.

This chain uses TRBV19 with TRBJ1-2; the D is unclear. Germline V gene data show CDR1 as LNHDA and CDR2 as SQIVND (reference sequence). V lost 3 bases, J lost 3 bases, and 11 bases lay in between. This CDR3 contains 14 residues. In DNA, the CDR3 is TGTGCCAGTAGTATGGGAGTCCTCGACTATGGCTACACCTTC. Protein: CASSMGVLDYGYTF.

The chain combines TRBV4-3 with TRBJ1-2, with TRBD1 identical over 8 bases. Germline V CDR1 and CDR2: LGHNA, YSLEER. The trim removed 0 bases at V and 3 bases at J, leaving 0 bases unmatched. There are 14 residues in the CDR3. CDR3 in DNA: TGCGCCAGCAGCCAAGACAGGGGGCACTATGGCTACACCTTC. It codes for CASSQDRGHYGYTF.

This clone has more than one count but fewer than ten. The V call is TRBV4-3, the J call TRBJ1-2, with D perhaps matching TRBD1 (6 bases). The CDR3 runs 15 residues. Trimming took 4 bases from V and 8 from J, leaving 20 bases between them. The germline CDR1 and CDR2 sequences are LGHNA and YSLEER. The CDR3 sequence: CASSRVTGTFGGYTF. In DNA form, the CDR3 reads TGCGCCAGCAGCCGGGTCACCGGGACATTCGGAGGCTACACCTTC.

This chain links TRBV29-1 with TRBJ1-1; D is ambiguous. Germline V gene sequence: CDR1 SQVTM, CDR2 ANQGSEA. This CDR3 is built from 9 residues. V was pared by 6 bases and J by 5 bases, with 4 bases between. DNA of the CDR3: TGCAGCGTGAGGACTGAAGCTTTCTTT. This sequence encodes CSVRTEAFF.

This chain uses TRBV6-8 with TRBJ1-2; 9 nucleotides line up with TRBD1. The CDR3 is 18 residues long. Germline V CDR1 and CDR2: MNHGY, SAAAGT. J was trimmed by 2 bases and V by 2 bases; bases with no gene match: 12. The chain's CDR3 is CASSYPPDGQGRNYGYTF. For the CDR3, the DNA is TGTGCCAGCAGTTACCCACCAGATGGACAGGGGAGGAACTATGGCTACACCTTC.

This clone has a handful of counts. In nucleotides, the CDR3 is TGTGCCAGCAGCCAAGTCGGAGGGGCTACGGGAGGCTACACCTTC. It encodes CASSQVGGATGGYTF. The chain is built from TRBV4-2 and TRBJ1-2; D is possibly TRBD1 (5 bases). The CDR3 length is 15 residues. CDR1 and CDR2 (germline): LGHNA, YNFKEQ. Trimming pared 1 base from V and 8 bases from J, leaving 17 bases between.